Below are 22 T cell receptor beta chains sequenced from a single sample in a study of early T cells in non-severe SARS-CoV-2 infection. TCRdb itself ran the 5' RACE reads through MiXCR, one entry per CDR3 protein. The table lists approximately 76,000 distinct CDR3 sequences, about 12% of them singletons. The source material was whole blood. All receptors come from an adult who was a healthcare worker with PCR-confirmed SARS-CoV-2 infection or an uninfected control (not recorded which).

This clonotype occurred many times. V gene TRBV5-1 combines with J gene TRBJ1-1; D not certain. V dropped 7 bases and J dropped 4 bases, with 14 bases sitting between them. Germline V gene sequence: CDR1 SGHRS, CDR2 YFSETQ. The CDR3 is 13 residues long. The CDR3 is CASVDLTGTEAFF. In nucleotides, the CDR3 is TGCGCCAGCGTGGACCTCACCGGCACTGAAGCTTTCTTT.

The chain carries TRBV10-2 and TRBJ1-4; D remains unclear. Trimming pared 0 bases from V and 12 bases from J, leaving 5 bases between. From germline, CDR1 is WSHSY and CDR2 SAAADI. CDR3 size: 11 residues. CDR3 loop: CASSESGQLFF. The DNA for the CDR3 is TGCGCCAGCAGTGAGTCCGGGCAACTGTTTTTT.

The CDR3 reads CASSQGDRPQHF. The CDR3 DNA sequence: TGTGCCAGCAGCCAAGGAGACCGGCCCCAGCATTTT. The rearrangement uses TRBV3-1 and TRBJ1-5; unclear D gene. The germline V and J ends were trimmed by 1 base and 9 bases, with 7 bases remaining between them. The CDR3 totals 12 residues. CDR1 and CDR2 from the germline V gene are LGHDT and YNNKEL (reference sequence).

This clonotype was seen many times. The chain recombines TRBV3-1 with TRBJ2-3; 10 positions agree with TRBD2. Germline assignment: CDR1 LGHDT and CDR2 YNNKEL (reference sequence). The J segment lost 8 bases and the V segment lost 0 bases, leaving 8 bases of the junction unmatched. CDR3 length equals 16 residues. The CDR3 nucleotides read TGTGCCAGCAGCCAAGATCCAGCGGGGGGGCTCAGTACGCAGTATTTT. Encoded protein: CASSQDPAGGLSTQYF.

In the case of this clonotype: A much larger clone lies a single base off, so this may be a read error. The chain uses TRBV4-1 and TRBJ2-1, with 9 bases matching TRBD2. The CDR3 is 18 amino acids. V was pared by 0 bases and J by 4 bases, with 10 bases of the junction left unmatched. Germline V lookup: CDR1 MGHRA, CDR2 YSYEKL. The CDR3 coding sequence is TGCGCCAGCAGCCAAGATCTCCCTGGGCTAGCGGGGTACAATGAGCAGTTCTTC. Protein product: CASSQDLPGLAGYNEQFF.

This clonotype came up a few times. This sequence joins TRBV5-1 and TRBJ2-3; the match to TRBD2 covers 14 bases. V shed 4 bases and J 3 bases; nucleotides not matched to a gene: 4. This CDR3 is 16 amino acids long. The germline CDR1 and CDR2 sequences are SGHRS and YFSETQ. CDR3 amino acids: CASSGGLAGVTDTQYF. For the CDR3, the DNA is TGCGCCAGCAGCGGGGGACTAGCGGGAGTTACAGATACGCAGTATTTT.

This clonotype has just a few counts. The gene calls are TRBV2 and TRBJ1-1; the D is unclear. The CDR3 covers 12 residues. V dropped 7 bases and J dropped 1 base, with 7 bases sitting between them. The V gene's germline CDR1 is SNHLY and CDR2 FYNNEI. CDR3 coding DNA: TGTGCCAGCACATGGACGAACACTGAAGCTTTCTTT. Translated, it gives CASTWTNTEAFF.

V gene TRBV28 combines with J gene TRBJ2-3, with 7 nucleotides matching TRBD2. The CDR3 has 14 residues. The germline CDR1 and CDR2 sequences are MDHEN and SYDVKM. With V trimmed by 3 bases and J by 4 bases, 4 bases remained unmatched. The CDR3 DNA reads as TGTGCCAGCAGTTTGGGCCTAGCGGCAGATACGCAGTATTTT. It translates to CASSLGLAADTQYF.

The sample holds many counts of this clonotype. The chain uses TRBV29-1 and TRBJ1-1; 7 nucleotides agree with TRBD1. Per germline, CDR1 SQVTM and CDR2 ANQGSEA. The CDR3 length is 12 residues. Trimming at V came to 6 bases and at J to 1 base, leaving 2 bases not matched to a gene. The CDR3 region has the DNA TGCAGCGTCACAGGGGAGAACACTGAAGCTTTCTTT. Its protein is CSVTGENTEAFF.

This clonotype was recorded many times. The chain links TRBV9 to TRBJ2-2, with D unresolved. There are 15 residues in the CDR3. Between the trimmed V and J ends, which lost 0 bases and 2 bases, there was a span of 8 bases. Germline values: CDR1 SGDLS, CDR2 YYNGEE. This CDR3 is CASSVEHFNTGELFF. The DNA for the CDR3 is TGTGCCAGCAGCGTAGAGCACTTCAACACCGGGGAGCTGTTTTTT.

This clonotype appeared many times. The genes are TRBV28 and TRBJ1-5; weak D call: TRBD1 (5 bases). This CDR3 has 13 amino acids. Trimming left V 4 bases short and J 2 bases short, with 6 bases between. Germline lookup yields CDR1 MDHEN and CDR2 SYDVKM. This CDR3 reads CASSWGGNQPQHF. The DNA for the CDR3 is TGTGCCAGCAGTTGGGGGGGCAATCAGCCCCAGCATTTT.

This clonotype was observed many times. The chain couples TRBV20-1 to TRBJ2-1; 9 bases are a match to TRBD1. V dropped 4 bases and J dropped 4; count of bases not matched to a gene: 5. Germline V CDR1 and CDR2: DFQATT, SNEGSKA (reference sequence). There are 14 residues in the CDR3. CDR3 loop: CSANDRGGYNEQFF. The CDR3 region has the DNA TGCAGTGCTAATGACAGGGGGGGGTACAATGAGCAGTTCTTC.

This clonotype has ten or more counts. The chain combines TRBV12-3 or TRBV12-4 with TRBJ2-7; the D gene is possibly TRBD2 (6 bases). V lost 7 bases to trimming and J lost 0 bases, with 16 bases between them. The CDR3 is 15 amino acids. The chain's CDR3 is CASTPGDTLSYEQYF. CDR3 DNA: TGTGCCAGCACCCCGGGAGACACGCTCTCCTACGAGCAGTACTTC.

This clonotype was counted a few times. The CDR3: CASSLNGIESYNEQFF. The DNA of the CDR3 is TGTGCCAGCAGCTTAAACGGGATTGAGTCCTACAATGAGCAGTTCTTC. The chain is built from TRBV11-1 and TRBJ2-1; a possible D gene is TRBD2 (5 bases). Germline V gene data show CDR1 as SGHAT and CDR2 as FQDESV (reference sequence). Trimming removed 2 bases from V and 1 base from J, with 12 bases in between. The CDR3 sequence is 16 residues long.

This clonotype came up many times. V is TRBV12-3 or TRBV12-4 and J is TRBJ2-7; no clear D. The CDR3 spans 15 residues. Deletions cut 5 bases from V and 6 bases from J, with 20 bases between. CDR3 residues: CASSTGLRPLTEQYF. In DNA form, the CDR3 reads TGTGCCAGCAGTACGGGCCTACGGCCCCTTACCGAGCAGTACTTC.

V and J are TRBV6-1 and TRBJ2-7, with 8 positions matching TRBD2. The CDR3 totals 14 residues. V shed 5 bases, J shed 0 bases, and the junction held 3 bases outside the gene matches. The germline V gene encodes CDR1 MNHNS and CDR2 SASEGT. The CDR3 loop reads CASSILAASYEQYF. In nucleotides, the CDR3 is TGTGCCAGCAGTATACTAGCGGCCTCCTACGAGCAGTACTTC.

In this sample, this clonotype turned up once. V and J are TRBV4-1 and TRBJ1-1; 10 bases fit TRBD1. V lost 1 base and J lost 5; bases outside the gene matches: 4. Germline V CDR1 and CDR2: MGHRA, YSYEKL. CDR3 size: 15 residues. The CDR3 region has the DNA TGCGCCAGCAGCCAAGTACCGGGACAGGGGACTGAAGCTTTCTTT. It is translated as CASSQVPGQGTEAFF.

This clonotype showed up many times. This sequence joins TRBV6-6 and TRBJ2-1; D perhaps matches TRBD2 (5 bases). Germline V gives CDR1 MNHNY, CDR2 SVGAGI (reference sequence). V lost 3 bases to trimming and J lost 14 bases, with 14 bases between them. This CDR3 is 12 amino acids long. The DNA of the CDR3 is TGTGCCAGCAGTTATCTCGGACTTTCGGAGTTCTTC. Residues: CASSYLGLSEFF.

The gene calls are TRBV6-5 and TRBJ2-1; maybe TRBD2 (5 bases). V was clipped by 3 bases and J by 12 bases, with 15 bases between them. The CDR3 consists of 13 residues. Germline CDR1 reads MNHEY; CDR2 reads SVGAGI. This CDR3 is CASSYPGLAGQFF. The DNA for the CDR3 is TGTGCCAGCAGTTATCCAGGCTTGGCGGGGCAGTTCTTC.

This clonotype was observed a single time. V is TRBV29-1 and J is TRBJ1-2; D is unresolved. Germline values: CDR1 SQVTM, CDR2 ANQGSEA. V dropped 7 bases and J dropped 5 bases, with 17 bases sitting between them. There are 13 residues in the CDR3. Here the CDR3 reads CSAEEGAGYGYTF. The DNA for the CDR3 is TGCAGCGCCGAGGAGGGCGCAGGATATGGCTACACCTTC.

This clonotype showed up many times. The V and J genes are TRBV5-5 and TRBJ2-1, with D uncertain. Trimming left V 1 base short and J 7 bases short, with 15 bases between. CDR1 and CDR2 from the germline V gene are SGHKS and YYEKEE (reference sequence). This CDR3 has 15 residues. The CDR3 region is CASSLQRNRANEQFF. The CDR3 DNA reads TGTGCCAGCAGCTTGCAGCGTAACCGAGCGAATGAGCAGTTCTTC.

Ten or more counts support this clonotype. Given the absence of the conserved phenylalanine or tryptophan at the CDR3 end, a read error is likely. The DNA is left out, because the CDR3 cannot be placed on it with certainty; the CDR3 is given as TCRdb lists it. The rearrangement joins TRBV29-1 to TRBJ2-5; TRBD2, the D gene given by the table, was not confirmed from the DNA. Germline V gives CDR1 SQVTM, CDR2 ANQGSEA. The CDR3 is made up of 10 amino acids, end residues included. This chain's CDR3 is CSVEDGTRFL.